What follows are 11 T cell receptor beta chains derived from one specimen sequenced in a study of blood T cell repertoires in COVID-19. Assay: immunoSEQ multiplex PCR; the TCRdb copy retains only in-frame clones and omits some. Of approximately 78,000 clones listed, less than 85% are singletons. The material sequenced was peripheral blood. The receptor set was obtained from a woman of 80 years or more with acute or convalescent COVID-19.

This clone turned up a few times. The chain links TRBV19 to TRBJ2-7, with a possible D match to TRBD2 (6 bases). Trimming removed 5 bases at V and 0 bases at J, with 14 bases between. The germline V gene has CDR1 LNHDA and CDR2 SQIVND (reference sequence). There are 15 residues in the CDR3. The CDR3 loop is CASSPQGTDSYEQYF. The CDR3 nucleotides are TGTGCCAGTAGTCCGCAAGGGACTGACTCCTACGAGCAGTACTTC.

J is TRBJ2-2 and V is TRBV5-5; no firm D call. The CDR3 runs to 14 residues. The V end lost 0 bases, the J end lost 5 bases, and 8 bases lay between the germline ends. Germline loops: CDR1 SGHKS, CDR2 YYEKEE (reference sequence). In DNA form, the CDR3 reads TGTGCCAGCAGCTTGGAGTTCACTACCGGGGAGCTGTTTTTT. This gives the protein CASSLEFTTGELFF. The full variable domain, in which reference TRBV5-5 and TRBJ2-2 provide the parts outside the CDR3, is DAGVTQSPTHLIKTRGQQVTLRCSPISGHKSVSWYQQVLGQGPQFIFQYYEKEERGRGNFPDRFSARQFPNYSSELNVNALLLGDSALYLCASSLEFTTGELFFGEGSRLTVL.

The V and J genes are TRBV3-1 (or the pseudogene TRBV3-2) and TRBJ1-1; D is perhaps TRBD1 (6 bases). Trimming shortened V by 5 bases and J by 0 bases, and 10 bases separated the two germline ends. CDR1 LGHDT and CDR2 YNNKEL come from the germline V gene (reference sequence). The CDR3 has 14 amino acids. The CDR3 spells CASSRNRVNTEAFF. For the CDR3, the DNA is TGTGCCAGCAGCAGAAACAGGGTGAACACTGAAGCTTTCTTT.

This chain uses TRBV7-2 with TRBJ1-1; 7 positions agree with TRBD1. J was trimmed by 5 bases and V by 4 bases; bases with no gene match: 7. Germline V gene sequence: CDR1 SGHTA, CDR2 FQGNSA. The CDR3 runs to 14 residues. This chain's CDR3 is CASSSLAGGTEAFF. CDR3 in DNA: TGTGCCAGCAGCTCCTTAGCAGGGGGGACTGAAGCTTTCTTT.

The V and J genes are TRBV3-1 (or the pseudogene TRBV3-2) and TRBJ1-1; TRBD1 matches 9 bases. Germline-derived CDR1 and CDR2 are LGHDT and YNNKEL (reference sequence). With 4 bases clipped from V and 7 bases from J, the junction kept 4 bases outside the gene matches. The CDR3 totals 13 residues. The CDR3 region is CASSRGQGFEAFF. The CDR3 coding sequence is TGTGCCAGCAGCCGGGGACAGGGTTTTGAAGCTTTCTTT.

The CDR3 region is CASSLPGNEQFF. The CDR3 DNA reads as TGTGCCAGCAGTTTACCAGGCAATGAGCAGTTCTTC. The chain employs TRBV27 and TRBJ2-1; no clear D gene. The CDR3 runs 12 residues. V was trimmed by 2 bases and J by 6 bases, leaving 5 bases between them. Germline V gene lookup returns CDR1 MNHEY and CDR2 SMNVEV (reference sequence).

The table lists this clone with a few counts. The chain couples TRBV30 to TRBJ1-6; the match to TRBD1 covers 8 bases. The CDR3 consists of 16 residues. Germline values: CDR1 GTSNPN, CDR2 SVGIG (reference sequence). Losses at the gene ends were 3 bases for V and 7 bases for J; bases not matched to a gene: 11. The CDR3 DNA follows: TGTGCCTGGAGCGTGGGATTCGGACAGGGAAATTCACCCCTCCACTTT. This sequence encodes CAWSVGFGQGNSPLHF.

In its sample, this clone was seen many times. The rearrangement uses TRBV6-1 and TRBJ2-1, with D hard to call. Trimming took off 2 bases at V and 9 bases at J, with 11 bases between the two ends. The germline V gene encodes CDR1 MNHNS and CDR2 SASEGT. This CDR3 spans 13 amino acids. For the CDR3, the DNA is TGTGCCAGCAGTGAAAAGCGTGGTGGTGAGCAGTTCTTC. Residues: CASSEKRGGEQFF.

This chain joins TRBV2 and TRBJ1-1, with D tentatively TRBD1 (6 bases). Trimming took off 7 bases at V and 11 bases at J, with 26 bases between the two ends. The CDR3 has 15 amino acids. Per the germline V gene, CDR1 is SNHLY and CDR2 is FYNNEI. CDR3 in amino acids: CASTIGGGGFSRAFF. The CDR3 nucleotides are TGTGCCAGCACTATAGGGGGTGGCGGCTTTTCGAGGGCTTTCTTT.

About this clone: Other DNA variants within this sample encode the same CDR3. The V gene is TRBV25-1, the J gene TRBJ2-7, with 7 bases fitting TRBD2. This CDR3 has 14 amino acids. J gave up 2 bases and V 5 bases, and 6 bases lay outside the gene matches. CDR1 MGHDK and CDR2 SYGVNS come from the germline V gene. CDR3 nucleotides: TGTGCCAGCAGTAGTCGGGACTACCCCTACGAGCAGTACTTC. It yields the protein CASSSRDYPYEQYF.

V usage is TRBV9 and J usage is TRBJ1-1, with TRBD1 identical over 7 bases. V lost 3 bases, J lost 0 bases, and 5 bases stayed unmatched. Germline V gene sequence: CDR1 SGDLS, CDR2 YYNGEE. The length of the CDR3 is 15 residues. In DNA, the CDR3 is TGTGCCAGCAGCGCCTTTGGACAGGTGAACACTGAAGCTTTCTTT. The encoded protein is CASSAFGQVNTEAFF.